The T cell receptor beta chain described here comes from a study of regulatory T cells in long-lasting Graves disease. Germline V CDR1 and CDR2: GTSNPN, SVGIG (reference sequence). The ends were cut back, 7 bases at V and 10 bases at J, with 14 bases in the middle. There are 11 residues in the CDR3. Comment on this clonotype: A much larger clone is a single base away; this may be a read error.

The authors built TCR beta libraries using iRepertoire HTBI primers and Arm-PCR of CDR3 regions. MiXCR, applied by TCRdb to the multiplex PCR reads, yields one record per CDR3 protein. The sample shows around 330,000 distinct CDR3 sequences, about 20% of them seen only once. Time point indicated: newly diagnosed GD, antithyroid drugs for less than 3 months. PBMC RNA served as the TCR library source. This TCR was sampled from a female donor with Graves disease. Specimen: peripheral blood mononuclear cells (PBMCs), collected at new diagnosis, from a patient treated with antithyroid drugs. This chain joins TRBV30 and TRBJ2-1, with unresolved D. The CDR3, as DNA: TGTGCCTTTGGACGATTTAACGAGCAGTTCTTC. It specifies CAFGRFNEQFF.